Following are 27 T cell receptor beta chains from one sample sequenced in a study of a mutant IDH1 vaccine in newly diagnosed glioma. Clones were sequenced by immunoSEQ multiplex PCR, and TCRdb holds only the in-frame ones, with some missing. The sample includes some 50,000 clones, around 84% seen only once; the top ten take 3.5% to 5.5%. Described time point: week 47, end of study. Vaccinated patients received 300 ug of mutant IDH1 20-mer peptide per dose, with topical imiquimod. For these receptors, no antigen is known. This material consisted of PBMCs, taken from a glioma patient whose treatment included an IDH1 peptide vaccine. The receptors shown here come from a woman in her twenties or thirties with glioma. Some clones in this sample may be carry-over from other donors' samples.

The table lists this clone with a few counts. The rearrangement links TRBV14 to TRBJ1-1; 9 bases agree with TRBD1. The CDR3 is 15 residues long. CDR1 and CDR2 (germline): SGHDN, FVKESK. V dropped 4 bases and J dropped 12; count of bases not matched to a gene: 15. CDR3 sequence (DNA): TGTGCCAGCAGCCGAGGACAGGGGAACGGGCGGTTCCCTTTCTTT. Its protein is CASSRGQGNGRFPFF.

This chain links TRBV6-5 with TRBJ1-2, with a tentative D call TRBD1 (6 bases). Germline assignment: CDR1 MNHEY and CDR2 SVGAGI. V was trimmed by 0 bases and J by 5 bases, leaving 10 bases between them. The CDR3 runs to 14 residues. The CDR3 nucleotides read TGTGCCAGCAGTTACTCGGAGGGGGGGTATGGCTACACCTTC. It translates to CASSYSEGGYGYTF.

The chain uses TRBV5-6 and TRBJ1-5, with D maybe TRBD1 (6 bases). Trimming shortened V by 1 base and J by 6 bases, and 17 bases separated the two germline ends. CDR1 is SGHDT, CDR2 YYEEEE, per germline. This CDR3 is 16 amino acids long. The DNA for the CDR3 is TGTGCCAGCAGCTTGTGGGGGCCCGCGAAAACTCAGCCCCAGCATTTT. As protein: CASSLWGPAKTQPQHF. Full variable domain (missing parts from reference TRBV5-6 and TRBJ1-5): DAGVTQSPTHLIKTRGQQVTLRCSPKSGHDTVSWYQQALGQGPQFIFQYYEEEERQRGNFPDRFSGHQFPNYSSELNVNALLLGDSALYLCASSLWGPAKTQPQHFGDGTRLSIL.

V is TRBV18 and J is TRBJ1-2; no clear D gene. Germline assignment: CDR1 KGHSH and CDR2 LQKENI. The CDR3 runs 16 residues. Trimming removed 3 bases from V and 8 bases from J, with 22 bases in between. The CDR3 here is CASSPDSGSLIGGYTF. CDR3 coding DNA: TGTGCCAGCTCACCGGATTCCGGGTCCTTAATCGGGGGCTACACCTTC.

J is TRBJ1-5 and V is TRBV4-2; D is perhaps TRBD1 (6 bases). This CDR3 comprises 16 residues. Between the trimmed V and J ends, which lost 0 bases and 5 bases, there was a span of 14 bases. The V gene's germline CDR1 is LGHNA and CDR2 YNFKEQ. The DNA for the CDR3 is TGTGCCAGCAGCCAAGATCACAGCGGGGGCCATCAGCCCCAGCATTTT. It specifies CASSQDHSGGHQPQHF.

The chain is built from TRBV27 and TRBJ1-2; 9 positions match TRBD1. The CDR3 has 13 amino acids. Germline V gene lookup returns CDR1 MNHEY and CDR2 SMNVEV (reference sequence). V shed 5 bases and J 5 bases; nucleotides not matched to a gene: 3. For the CDR3, the DNA is TGTGCCAGCAGTATGGACAGGGGTTATGGCTACACCTTC. Protein product: CASSMDRGYGYTF.

This chain links TRBV27 with TRBJ1-2, with no clear D. This CDR3 is built from 12 residues. The V gene lost 10 bases and the J gene lost 6 bases, with 15 bases spanning the gap. The germline V gene encodes CDR1 MNHEY and CDR2 SMNVEV (reference sequence). CDR3 protein: CATKDGVDGYTF. The CDR3 nucleotides read TGTGCCACCAAAGACGGGGTGGATGGCTACACCTTC.

The chain carries TRBV4-2 and TRBJ2-5; 7 bases are shared with TRBD2. The CDR3 spans 18 residues. Trimming at V came to 0 bases and at J to 4 bases, leaving 14 bases not matched to a gene. Germline V lookup: CDR1 LGHNA, CDR2 YNFKEQ. CDR3: CASSQDLFGGRGTETQYF. The CDR3, as DNA: TGTGCCAGCAGCCAAGATTTGTTTGGCGGGAGAGGGACAGAGACCCAGTACTTC.

The chain has TRBV13 and TRBJ2-7, with D possibly matching TRBD2 (7 bases). V was pared by 1 base and J by 4 bases, with 8 bases between. The V gene's germline CDR1 is PRHDT and CDR2 FYEKMQ (reference sequence). CDR3 length: 13 residues. This chain's CDR3 is CASSLEGGYEQYF. Here the CDR3 DNA reads TGTGCCAGCAGCTTAGAGGGGGGGTACGAGCAGTACTTC.

V is TRBV5-1 and J is TRBJ1-1; D may be TRBD1 (6 bases). Germline V gives CDR1 SGHRS, CDR2 YFSETQ. Trimming stripped 4 bases from V and 0 bases from J, with 13 bases between. This CDR3 comprises 15 residues. In DNA form, the CDR3 reads TGCGCCAGCAGCGCCCAGGGGACGGTGAACACTGAAGCTTTCTTT. Translated, it gives CASSAQGTVNTEAFF.

The chain employs TRBV29-1 and TRBJ2-7, with a possible D match to TRBD1 (6 bases). Germline CDR1 reads SQVTM; CDR2 reads ANQGSEA. This CDR3 has 13 residues. Trimming stripped 4 bases from V and 6 bases from J, with 16 bases between. CDR3 DNA: TGCAGCGTTGGCAGGGGCGACCGCACCGAGCAGTACTTC. Translated, it gives CSVGRGDRTEQYF.

V usage is TRBV7-9 and J usage is TRBJ1-2; possible D gene TRBD1, 6 bases. The CDR3 length is 15 residues. The germline CDR1 and CDR2 sequences are SEHNR and FQNEAQ (reference sequence). With 5 bases removed from V and 4 bases from J, the gap between germline ends came to 17 bases. The CDR3 region is CASSINRAGGYGYTF. CDR3 DNA sequence: TGTGCCAGCAGCATTAACAGGGCCGGTGGCTATGGCTACACCTTC.

DNA of the CDR3: TGTGCCAGCAGCCCCGCAGGGGTCGGGGCCAACGTCCTGACTTTC. This sequence encodes CASSPAGVGANVLTF. V and J are TRBV5-6 and TRBJ2-6; D may be TRBD1 (6 bases). Germline assignment: CDR1 SGHDT and CDR2 YYEEEE. The CDR3 is 15 amino acids. The germline V and J ends were trimmed by 4 bases and 4 bases, with 12 bases remaining between them.

This rearrangement joins TRBV10-3 to TRBJ2-2; D may be TRBD1 or TRBD2 (5 bases each). Germline CDR1 is ENHRY and CDR2 is SYGVKD. Trimming removed 8 bases from V and 5 bases from J, with 15 bases in between. The CDR3 has 14 amino acids. The CDR3: CAIGDLGGTGELFF. The CDR3 DNA sequence: TGTGCCATCGGGGACCTCGGTGGAACCGGGGAGCTGTTTTTT.

The chain uses TRBV13 and TRBJ1-5; weak D call: TRBD1 (5 bases). Germline assignment: CDR1 PRHDT and CDR2 FYEKMQ (reference sequence). The V gene lost 0 bases and the J gene lost 6 bases, with 15 bases spanning the gap. The CDR3 is 16 residues long. The CDR3 DNA reads TGTGCCAGCAGCTTAGGCAGGGTTACGGGATCTCAGCCCCAGCATTTT. This gives the protein CASSLGRVTGSQPQHF.

A few counts support this clone. The V gene is TRBV2, the J gene TRBJ1-1; the D is unclear. With 5 bases removed from V and 8 bases from J, the gap between germline ends came to 9 bases. This CDR3 is built from 11 residues. The germline V gene has CDR1 SNHLY and CDR2 FYNNEI. The CDR3 protein is CASSHKEEAFF. The CDR3 DNA reads TGTGCCAGCAGTCATAAGGAGGAAGCTTTCTTT.

The chain carries TRBV27 and TRBJ1-4; D is unclear. The germline CDR1 and CDR2 sequences are MNHEY and SMNVEV (reference sequence). The CDR3 has 13 amino acids. Trimming removed 3 bases at V and 9 bases at J, with 11 bases between. CDR3 residues: CASSLSPPQKLFF. The CDR3 DNA reads TGTGCCAGCAGTTTGAGCCCGCCACAAAAACTGTTTTTT.

The V and J genes are TRBV6-6 and TRBJ1-4, with D perhaps matching TRBD1 (5 bases). CDR3 length equals 16 residues. CDR1 MNHNY and CDR2 SVGAGI come from the germline V gene (reference sequence). V was cut by 7 bases and J by 0 bases, with 15 bases left in between. CDR3 protein: CASKGEPGATNEKLFF. The CDR3 nucleotides are TGTGCCAGCAAAGGGGAGCCGGGGGCAACTAATGAAAAACTGTTTTTT.

V usage is TRBV6-1 and J usage is TRBJ1-5, with a weak D call TRBD1 (6 bases). V was clipped by 7 bases and J by 4 bases, with 11 bases between them. The CDR3 length is 13 residues. CDR1 and CDR2 (germline): MNHNS, SASEGT. The CDR3 bases are TGTGCCAGCACCAGGGGCTGGAATCAGCCCCAGCATTTT. Residues: CASTRGWNQPQHF.

The chain carries TRBV14 and TRBJ1-4; D is unresolved. The CDR3 extends over 12 amino acids. The V gene's germline CDR1 is SGHDN and CDR2 FVKESK. Trimming removed 3 bases from V and 12 bases from J, with 11 bases in between. The chain's CDR3 is CASSQLGLELFF. The DNA for the CDR3 is TGTGCCAGCAGCCAGTTGGGCTTGGAACTGTTTTTT.

The chain couples TRBV30 to TRBJ2-2; D not resolved. V dropped 2 bases and J dropped 7 bases, with 17 bases sitting between them. CDR1 and CDR2 (germline): GTSNPN, SVGIG (reference sequence). The CDR3 consists of 15 residues. In DNA, the CDR3 is TGTGCCTGGAGTCACCTAGGAAGTAGTGGCGGGGAGCTGTTTTTT. This translates into CAWSHLGSSGGELFF.

This chain connects TRBV4-1 to TRBJ2-7; 13 nucleotides match TRBD2. The CDR3 is made up of 15 amino acids. Germline V gives CDR1 MGHRA, CDR2 YSYEKL. Losses at the gene ends were 4 bases for V and 6 bases for J; bases not matched to a gene: 6. The CDR3 coding sequence is TGCGCCAGCAGCCCGGAAGGACTAGCGGGAGTCGAGCAGTACTTC. This encodes CASSPEGLAGVEQYF.

The chain combines TRBV6-5 with TRBJ1-1; D ambiguous. V was pared by 2 bases and J by 1 base, with 8 bases between. Germline loops: CDR1 MNHEY, CDR2 SVGAGI. The CDR3 length is 14 residues. CDR3 loop: CASSYGSQNTEAFF. In nucleotides, the CDR3 is TGTGCCAGCAGTTACGGCAGTCAGAACACTGAAGCTTTCTTT.

The chain joins TRBV6-6 to TRBJ1-4; 7 bases map to TRBD1. V dropped 8 bases and J dropped 3; count of bases not matched to a gene: 6. Germline CDR1 MNHNY, CDR2 SVGAGI (reference sequence). The CDR3 sequence is 14 residues long. CDR3 sequence (DNA): TGTGCCAGCCGTTGGACAGGCTCTAATGAAAAACTGTTTTTT. It yields the protein CASRWTGSNEKLFF.

The chain is built from TRBV6-5 and TRBJ2-7; no firm D call. CDR3 length: 15 residues. Germline V gene lookup returns CDR1 MNHEY and CDR2 SVGAGI. V dropped 2 bases and J dropped 2 bases, with 13 bases sitting between them. CDR3 region: CASSYPPGPPYEQYF. DNA for the CDR3: TGTGCCAGCAGTTACCCCCCCGGGCCTCCCTACGAGCAGTACTTC.

This clone was observed a few times. V gene TRBV14 combines with J gene TRBJ2-3; 8 bases line up with TRBD2. The germline gives CDR1 SGHDN, CDR2 FVKESK. The length of the CDR3 is 16 residues. V lost 0 bases and J lost 6; bases outside the gene matches: 8. CDR3 DNA sequence: TGTGCCAGCAGCCAAGATACCGGGAGGGCTAGGGATACGCAGTATTTT. As protein: CASSQDTGRARDTQYF.

The V and J genes are TRBV9 and TRBJ2-7; TRBD2 matches at 11 bases. From germline, CDR1 is SGDLS and CDR2 YYNGEE. V lost 2 bases to trimming and J lost 0 bases; unmatched junction nucleotides: 1. The CDR3 sequence is 15 residues long. This CDR3 is CASSVGLADSYEQYF. In nucleotides, the CDR3 is TGTGCCAGCAGCGTGGGACTAGCGGACTCCTACGAGCAGTACTTC.